This TCR beta chain came from a study of cytomegalovirus exposure and HLA in healthy donors. In regard to this clone: Its antigen is not identified.

Broader study findings: Trimming of TCR beta V- and J-genes showed a link, identified in a later analysis, to a missense DCLRE1C variant. Cytomegalovirus-associated status was assigned to about 150 TCR beta chains.

With 60 Vbeta and 13 Jbeta primers, the PCR was carried out. Profiling relied on immunoSEQ multiplex PCR, and the TCRdb table lists in-frame clones only, not all of them. Altogether around 150,000 clones are present, approximately 80% being singletons, with the ten largest covering roughly 13%. The CDR3 covers 14 residues. Germline CDR1 reads MNHEY; CDR2 reads SMNVEV (reference sequence). Deletions cut 2 bases from V and 3 bases from J, with 8 bases between. Sequenced material: PBMCs. This sequence was found in a woman aged 45 to 65 in good health and CMV-seronegative. The chain employs TRBV27 and TRBJ1-3, with a weak D call TRBD1 (6 bases). CDR3 nucleotides: TGTGCCAGCAGTTTAAGGGGGAGTGGAAACACCATATATTTT. This codes for CASSLRGSGNTIYF.